The clone carrying this T cell receptor (beta chain) was recorded once. Its antigen is as yet unknown. This entry belongs to a study of vaccination effects on CD4 cells after COVID-19. The overall study: After the second dose, samples were taken at median day 72.

In the ViraFEST assay, antigen-specific CD4+ clonotypes were identified by expansion after peptide-pool stimulation. After less than twelve days in culture, the CD4+ T cells were isolated. Participants were vaccinated with two doses of either the BNT162b2 or mRNA-1273 vaccine. It was with about 10 IU/ml IL-2 and around 10 ug/ml peptides that 1.8 million or so PBMC per well were cultured. Germline V gene lookup returns CDR1 MNHNS and CDR2 SASEGT. The CDR3 is made up of 15 amino acids. J was trimmed by 7 bases and V by 2 bases; bases with no gene match: 10. TCRdb's table, derived via immunoSEQ multiplex PCR, lists solely in-frame clones and lacks some. There are approximately 24,000 clones in the sample; more than 60% occur only once, and 23% lies in the top ten. Whole-study results and caveats: Nearly all vaccine-induced clones in healthy recipients recognized only SARS-CoV-2. Marked clonal contraction of infection- and vaccine-induced clones was seen late after vaccination.

The sequencing used CD4+ T cells from PBMCs cultured with HCoV-NL63 spike peptides, collected after COVID-19 vaccination. This chain joins TRBV6-1 and TRBJ1-2, with 7 bases matching TRBD1. This receptor was taken from a human donor who received a COVID-19 vaccine. The CDR3 region is CASSETRQGWSGYTF. DNA of the CDR3: TGTGCCAGCAGTGAAACGAGACAGGGATGGAGTGGCTACACCTTC.